This record looks at one T cell receptor (beta chain) sequence and its context. Survey-level immunoSEQ sequencing profiled the TCR beta repertoire. Only in-frame clones appear in the TCRdb table, and some are missing; sequencing was by immunoSEQ multiplex PCR. The sample yields 45,000 to 60,000 clones, 90% to 95% seen once. V lost 4 bases and J lost 4; bases outside the gene matches: 8. The V gene's germline CDR1 is LGHDT and CDR2 YNNKEL (reference sequence). CDR3 length: 15 amino acids. This receptor was identified in a middle-aged man with rheumatoid arthritis. The material sequenced was PBMCs. This chain connects TRBV3-1 (or the pseudogene TRBV3-2) to TRBJ2-7; TRBD2 matches at 9 bases. The CDR3 nucleotides are TGTGCCAGCAGCCCCGAAAAAGCGGGGGGTTACGAGCAGTACTTC. Residues: CASSPEKAGGYEQYF.